This T cell receptor beta chain appears in the sequencing data of a study of blood T cell repertoires in COVID-19 (dated by TCRdb to 2018 to 2021). Turning to the overall study: Samples covering the acute and convalescent phases of COVID-19 were provided by collaborators in the United States, Italy and Spain. The material from the prospective study consisted of cDNA or gDNA derived from T cells, B-cell-depleted T cells, or PBMCs. Deeply sampled blood TCRbeta repertoires from subjects exposed to, actively infected with, or recovered from COVID-19 were included in the dataset. Where HLA class I and class II types were available, the types were taken from metadata supplied by the sample provider, not from assay-based typing. The samples were drawn from two sources: the first 160 participants of the ongoing ImmuneRACE study, and 1,000 to 1,500 subjects contributed by 6 global collaborators. The repertoires were released in a freely available public database intended as a resource for research on the immune response to SARS-CoV-2. Nearly every sample came with metadata listing a de-identified subject ID, COVID-19 status, age in years and sex.

TCRbeta CDR3 regions were amplified from genomic DNA using the immunoSEQ Assay, a bias-controlled multiplex PCR. The original methods were these. Within the assay, amplification of reference gene primers was used to estimate how many nucleated cells each sample contained. To quantify the absolute abundance of each unique TCRbeta CDR3 rearrangement, sequence reads were collapsed and filtered. For each sample, productive Simpson clonality was calculated as the square root of Simpson's diversity index over productive rearrangements. The table was pulled from immuneACCESS by TCRdb, which kept in-frame rearrangements only. Such tables lose some clones; where checked, under half of the loss comes from unresolved V genes, and the rest has no known cause. The V and J calls and clone size were taken over from that table, and D and trimming were inferred from the DNA. The sample data list about 73,000 clones, and 82% of these were observed just once. Around 4.1% of the sample goes to the ten largest clones.

Collaborating institutions collected whole blood in K2EDTA tubes following their own protocols. For TCRbeta analysis, collaborator samples were shipped as frozen whole blood, as isolated PBMCs, or as DNA extracted from either sample type. General findings and caveats noted by the study authors: The quantity of clinical and demographic metadata differed by source and by participant and was supplied without curation.

As concerns this clone: Its target antigen remains unknown. Within one base of it there is no much larger clone, and no base qualities were kept.

Looking up the germline V gene yields CDR1 SGHRS and CDR2 YFSETQ. V was cut back by 4 bases and J by 1 base, leaving a gap of 10 bases between them. Its CDR3 holds 14 amino acids, cysteine through phenylalanine. Only CDR3 DNA remains: 42 bases, in frame from the first base. Recombination joined TRBV5-1 with TRBJ2-3; TRBD1 is possibly the D segment (6 matching bases). Sample: peripheral blood. The TCR was taken from a woman aged 55-69 years with acute or convalescent COVID-19. Here the CDR3 is given as CASSTSGGTDTQYF. The DNA is as follows: TGCGCCAGCAGCACCTCAGGGGGCACAGATACGCAGTATTTT. Reference TRBV5-1 and TRBJ2-3 proteins supply the regions before and after the CDR3; the full variable domain is: KAGVTQTPRYLIKTRGQQVTLSCSPISGHRSVSWYQQTPGQGLQFLFEYFSETQRNKGNFPGRFSGRQFSNSRSEMNVSTLELGDSALYLCASSTSGGTDTQYFGPGTRLTVL.